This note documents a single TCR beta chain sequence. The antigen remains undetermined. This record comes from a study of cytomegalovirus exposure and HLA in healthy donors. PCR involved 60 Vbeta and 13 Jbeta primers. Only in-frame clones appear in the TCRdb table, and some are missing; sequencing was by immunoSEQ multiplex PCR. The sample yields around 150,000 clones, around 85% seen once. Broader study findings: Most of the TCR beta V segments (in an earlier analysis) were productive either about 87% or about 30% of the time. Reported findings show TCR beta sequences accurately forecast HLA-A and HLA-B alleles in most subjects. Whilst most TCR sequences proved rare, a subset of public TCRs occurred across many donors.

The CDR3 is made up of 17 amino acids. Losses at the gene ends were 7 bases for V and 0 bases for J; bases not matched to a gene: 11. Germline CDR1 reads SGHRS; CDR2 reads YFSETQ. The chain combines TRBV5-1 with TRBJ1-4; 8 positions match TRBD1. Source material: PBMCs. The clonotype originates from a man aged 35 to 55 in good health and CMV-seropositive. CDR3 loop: CASQAGTGAATNEKLFF. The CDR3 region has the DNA TGCGCCAGCCAAGCCGGGACAGGAGCTGCAACTAATGAAAAACTGTTTTTT.